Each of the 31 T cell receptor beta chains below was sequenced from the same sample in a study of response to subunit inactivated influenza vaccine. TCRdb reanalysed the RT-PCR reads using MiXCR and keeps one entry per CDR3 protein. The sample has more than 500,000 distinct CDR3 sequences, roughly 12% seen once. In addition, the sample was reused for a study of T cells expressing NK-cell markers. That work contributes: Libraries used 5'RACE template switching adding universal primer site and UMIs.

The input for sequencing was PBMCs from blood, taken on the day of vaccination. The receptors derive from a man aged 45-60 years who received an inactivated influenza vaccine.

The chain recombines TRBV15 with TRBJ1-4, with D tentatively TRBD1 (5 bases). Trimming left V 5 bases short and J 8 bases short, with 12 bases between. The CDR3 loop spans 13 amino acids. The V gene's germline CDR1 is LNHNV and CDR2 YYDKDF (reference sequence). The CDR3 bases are TGTGCCACCAGCCCCACGGGGGGAGAAAAACTGTTTTTT. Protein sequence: CATSPTGGEKLFF.

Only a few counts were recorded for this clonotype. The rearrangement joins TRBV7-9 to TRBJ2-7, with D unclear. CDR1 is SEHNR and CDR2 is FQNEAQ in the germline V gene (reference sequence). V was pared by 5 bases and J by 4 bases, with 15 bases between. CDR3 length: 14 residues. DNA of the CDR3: TGTGCCAGCAGCCGCCAGGCGTCCCTATACGAGCAGTACTTC. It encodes CASSRQASLYEQYF.

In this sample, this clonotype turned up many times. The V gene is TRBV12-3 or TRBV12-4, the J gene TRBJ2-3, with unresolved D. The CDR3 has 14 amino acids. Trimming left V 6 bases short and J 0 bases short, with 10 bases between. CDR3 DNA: TGTGCCAGCAGCACCGGACCTAGCACAGATACGCAGTATTTT. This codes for CASSTGPSTDTQYF.

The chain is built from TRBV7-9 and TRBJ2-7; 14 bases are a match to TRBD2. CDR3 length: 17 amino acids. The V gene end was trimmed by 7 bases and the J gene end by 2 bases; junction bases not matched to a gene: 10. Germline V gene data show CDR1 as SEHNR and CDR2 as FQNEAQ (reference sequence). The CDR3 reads CASISGLAGGYPYEQYF. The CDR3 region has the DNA TGTGCCAGCATCTCAGGACTAGCGGGAGGCTATCCCTACGAGCAGTACTTC.

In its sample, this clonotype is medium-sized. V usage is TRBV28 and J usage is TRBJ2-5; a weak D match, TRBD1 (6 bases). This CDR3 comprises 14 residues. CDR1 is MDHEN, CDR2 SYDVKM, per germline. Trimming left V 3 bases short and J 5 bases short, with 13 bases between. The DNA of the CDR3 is TGTGCCAGCAGTTTTTGGGGGCCCTGGGAGACCCAGTACTTC. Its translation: CASSFWGPWETQYF.

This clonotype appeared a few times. The CDR3 region is CASSQDTQGDTDTQYF. The CDR3 bases are TGCGCCAGCAGCCAAGATACGCAGGGGGACACAGATACGCAGTATTTT. The J gene is TRBJ2-3, the V gene TRBV4-3; 7 nucleotides match TRBD1. CDR3 length equals 16 residues. V was pared by 0 bases and J by 2 bases, with 5 bases of the junction left unmatched. The germline CDR1 and CDR2 sequences are LGHNA and YSLEER.

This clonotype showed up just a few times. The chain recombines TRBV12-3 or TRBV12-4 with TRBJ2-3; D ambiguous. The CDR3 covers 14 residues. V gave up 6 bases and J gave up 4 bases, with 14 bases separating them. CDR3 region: CASRPPNRPDTQYF. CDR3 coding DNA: TGTGCCAGCAGACCCCCCAACCGTCCAGATACGCAGTATTTT.

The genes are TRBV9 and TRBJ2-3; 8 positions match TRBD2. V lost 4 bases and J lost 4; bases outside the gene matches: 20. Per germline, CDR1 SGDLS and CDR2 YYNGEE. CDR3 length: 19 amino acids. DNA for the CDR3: TGTGCCAGCAGCCCCCGTTTAGCGGGATTTTCCGATGTGGCAGATACGCAGTATTTT. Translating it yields CASSPRLAGFSDVADTQYF.

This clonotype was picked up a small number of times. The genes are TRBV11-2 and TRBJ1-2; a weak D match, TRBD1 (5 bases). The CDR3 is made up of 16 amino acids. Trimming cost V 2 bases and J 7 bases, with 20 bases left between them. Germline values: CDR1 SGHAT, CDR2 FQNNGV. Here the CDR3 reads CASSLLSSQGIFGYTF. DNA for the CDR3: TGTGCCAGCAGCTTACTGTCCAGTCAGGGTATTTTTGGCTACACCTTC.

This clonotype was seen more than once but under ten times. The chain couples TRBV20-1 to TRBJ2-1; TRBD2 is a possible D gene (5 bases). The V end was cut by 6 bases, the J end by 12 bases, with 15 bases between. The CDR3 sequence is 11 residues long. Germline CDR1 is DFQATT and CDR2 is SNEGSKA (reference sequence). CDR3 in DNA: TGCAGTGCCGGACGGCCTCGGGGGCAGTTCTTC. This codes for CSAGRPRGQFF.

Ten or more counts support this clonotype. CDR3 loop: CASRTTSTYEQYF. The CDR3 DNA reads TGTGCCAGCAGGACGACTAGCACCTACGAGCAGTACTTC. V gene TRBV6-2 or TRBV6-3 combines with J gene TRBJ2-7; 7 bases are shared with TRBD2. This CDR3 has 13 amino acids. Germline assignment: CDR1 MNHEY and CDR2 SVGEGT. V gave up 6 bases and J gave up 2 bases; unmatched junction bases: 4.

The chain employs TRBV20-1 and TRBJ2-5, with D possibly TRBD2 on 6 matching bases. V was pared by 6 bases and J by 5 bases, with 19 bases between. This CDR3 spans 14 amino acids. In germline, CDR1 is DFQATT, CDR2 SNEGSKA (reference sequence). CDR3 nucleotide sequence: TGCAGTGCCCGAAGTGGGGGAGGTCGGGAGACCCAGTACTTC. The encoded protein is CSARSGGGRETQYF.

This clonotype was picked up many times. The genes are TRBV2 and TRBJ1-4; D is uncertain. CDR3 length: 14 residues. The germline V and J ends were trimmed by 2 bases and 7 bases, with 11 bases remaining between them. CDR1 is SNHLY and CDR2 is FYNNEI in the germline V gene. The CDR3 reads CASSEQGYGEKLFF. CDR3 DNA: TGTGCCAGCAGTGAACAAGGGTATGGTGAAAAACTGTTTTTT.

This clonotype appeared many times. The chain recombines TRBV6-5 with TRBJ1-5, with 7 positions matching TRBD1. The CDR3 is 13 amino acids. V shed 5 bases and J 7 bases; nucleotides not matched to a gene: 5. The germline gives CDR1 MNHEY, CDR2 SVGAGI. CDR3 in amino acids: CASSLQGYQPQHF. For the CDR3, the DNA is TGTGCCAGCAGTCTACAGGGGTACCAGCCCCAGCATTTT.

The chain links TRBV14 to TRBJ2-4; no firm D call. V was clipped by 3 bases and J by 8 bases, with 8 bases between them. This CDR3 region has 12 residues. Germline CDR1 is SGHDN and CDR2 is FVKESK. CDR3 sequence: CASSHIRDIQYF. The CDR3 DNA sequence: TGTGCCAGCAGCCATATTCGGGACATTCAGTACTTC. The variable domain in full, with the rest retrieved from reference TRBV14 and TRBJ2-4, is EAGVTQFPSHSVIEKGQTVTLRCDPISGHDNLYWYRRVMGKEIKFLLHFVKESKQDESGMPNNRFLAERTGGTYSTLKVQPAELEDSGVYFCASSHIRDIQYFGAGTRLSVL.

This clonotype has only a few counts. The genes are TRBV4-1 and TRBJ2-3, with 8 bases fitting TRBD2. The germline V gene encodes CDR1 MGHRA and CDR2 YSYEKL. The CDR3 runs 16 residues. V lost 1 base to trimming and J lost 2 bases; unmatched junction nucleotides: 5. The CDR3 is CASSQVAGGSTDTQYF. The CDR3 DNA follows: TGCGCCAGCAGCCAAGTGGCGGGGGGCTCCACAGATACGCAGTATTTT.

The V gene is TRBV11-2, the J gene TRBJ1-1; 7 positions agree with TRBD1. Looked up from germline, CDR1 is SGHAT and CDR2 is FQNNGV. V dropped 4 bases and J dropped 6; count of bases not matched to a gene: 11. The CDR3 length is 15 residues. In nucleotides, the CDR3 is TGTGCCAGCAGCTATACCTCCGGGACAGCGGCTGAAGCTTTCTTT. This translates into CASSYTSGTAAEAFF.

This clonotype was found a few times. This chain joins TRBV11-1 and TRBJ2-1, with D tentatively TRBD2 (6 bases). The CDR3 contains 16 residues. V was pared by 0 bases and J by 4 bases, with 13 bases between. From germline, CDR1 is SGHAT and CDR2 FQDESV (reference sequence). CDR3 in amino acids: CASSLATRPPYNEQFF. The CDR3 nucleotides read TGTGCCAGCAGCTTAGCGACTAGGCCACCTTACAATGAGCAGTTCTTC.

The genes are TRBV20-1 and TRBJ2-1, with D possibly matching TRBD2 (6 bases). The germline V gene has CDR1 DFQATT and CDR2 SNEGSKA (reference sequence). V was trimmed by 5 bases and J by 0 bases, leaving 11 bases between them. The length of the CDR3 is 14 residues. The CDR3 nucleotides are TGCAGTGCTCCGGGCGGGGCCTCCTACAATGAGCAGTTCTTC. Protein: CSAPGGASYNEQFF.

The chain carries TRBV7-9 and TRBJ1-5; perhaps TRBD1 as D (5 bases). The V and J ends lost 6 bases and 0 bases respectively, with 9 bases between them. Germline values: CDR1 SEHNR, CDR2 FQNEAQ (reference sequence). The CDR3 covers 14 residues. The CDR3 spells CASSWGNSNQPQHF. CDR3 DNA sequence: TGTGCCAGCAGTTGGGGGAATAGCAATCAGCCCCAGCATTTT.

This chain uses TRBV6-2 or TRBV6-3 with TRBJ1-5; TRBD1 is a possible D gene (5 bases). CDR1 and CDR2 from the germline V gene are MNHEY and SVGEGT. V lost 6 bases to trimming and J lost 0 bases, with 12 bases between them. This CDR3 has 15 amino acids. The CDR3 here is CASSEGTYSNQPQHF. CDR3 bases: TGTGCCAGCAGCGAAGGGACCTATAGCAATCAGCCCCAGCATTTT.

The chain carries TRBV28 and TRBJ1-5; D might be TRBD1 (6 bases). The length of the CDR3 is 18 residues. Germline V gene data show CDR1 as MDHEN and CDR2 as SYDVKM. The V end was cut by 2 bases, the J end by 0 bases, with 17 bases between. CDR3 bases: TGTGCCAGCAGTTTAGCCCCCGACAGGATTTATAGCAATCAGCCCCAGCATTTT. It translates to CASSLAPDRIYSNQPQHF.

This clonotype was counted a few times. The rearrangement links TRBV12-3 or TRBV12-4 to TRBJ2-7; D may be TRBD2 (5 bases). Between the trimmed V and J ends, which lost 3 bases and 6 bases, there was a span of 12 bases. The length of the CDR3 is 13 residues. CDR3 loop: CASSFETTIEQYF. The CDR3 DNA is TGTGCCAGCAGTTTTGAGACTACCATCGAGCAGTACTTC.

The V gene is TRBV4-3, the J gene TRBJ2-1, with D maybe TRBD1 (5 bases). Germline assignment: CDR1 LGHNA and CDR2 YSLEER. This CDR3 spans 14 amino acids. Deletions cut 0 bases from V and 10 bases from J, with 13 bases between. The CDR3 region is CASSQDLQGWEQFF. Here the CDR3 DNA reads TGCGCCAGCAGCCAAGATCTCCAGGGATGGGAGCAGTTCTTC.

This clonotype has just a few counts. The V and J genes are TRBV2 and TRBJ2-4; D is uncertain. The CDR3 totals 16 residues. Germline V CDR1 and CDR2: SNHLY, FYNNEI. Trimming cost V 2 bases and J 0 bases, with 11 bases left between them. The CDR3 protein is CASSEMERLAKNIQYF. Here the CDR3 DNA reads TGTGCCAGCAGTGAAATGGAGCGATTAGCCAAAAACATTCAGTACTTC.

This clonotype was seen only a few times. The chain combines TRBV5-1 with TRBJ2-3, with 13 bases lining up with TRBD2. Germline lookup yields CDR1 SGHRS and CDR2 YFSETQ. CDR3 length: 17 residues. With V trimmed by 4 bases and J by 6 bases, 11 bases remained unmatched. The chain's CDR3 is CASSAYRGLAGKDTQYF. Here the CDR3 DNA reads TGCGCCAGCAGCGCTTACCGGGGACTAGCGGGAAAGGATACGCAGTATTTT.

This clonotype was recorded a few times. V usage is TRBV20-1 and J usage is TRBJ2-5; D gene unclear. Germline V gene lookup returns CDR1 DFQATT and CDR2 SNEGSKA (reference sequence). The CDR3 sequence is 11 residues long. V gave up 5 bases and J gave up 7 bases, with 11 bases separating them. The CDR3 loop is CSALREGTQYF. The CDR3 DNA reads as TGCAGTGCTTTGCGCGAAGGGACCCAGTACTTC.

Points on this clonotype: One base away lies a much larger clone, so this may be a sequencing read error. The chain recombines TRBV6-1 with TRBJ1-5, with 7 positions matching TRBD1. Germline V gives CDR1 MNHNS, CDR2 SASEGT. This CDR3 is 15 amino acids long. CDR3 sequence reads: CGSSDRTGAVTPQHF. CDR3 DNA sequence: TGTGGCAGCAGTGACCGGACAGGCGCTGTAACGCCCCAGCATTTT.

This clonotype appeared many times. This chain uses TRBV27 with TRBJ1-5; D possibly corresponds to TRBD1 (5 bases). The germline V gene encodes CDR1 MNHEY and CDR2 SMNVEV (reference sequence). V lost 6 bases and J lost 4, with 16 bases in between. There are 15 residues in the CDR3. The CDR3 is CASRTGTGGNQPQHF. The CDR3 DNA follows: TGTGCCAGCAGAACCGGGACGGGAGGAAATCAGCCCCAGCATTTT.

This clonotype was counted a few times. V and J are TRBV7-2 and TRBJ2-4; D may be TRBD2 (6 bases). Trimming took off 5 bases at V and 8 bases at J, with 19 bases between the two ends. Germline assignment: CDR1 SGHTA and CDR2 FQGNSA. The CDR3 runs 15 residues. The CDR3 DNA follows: TGTGCCAGCAGCCCCCCGAGACCAATAGCGGACATTCAGTACTTC. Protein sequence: CASSPPRPIADIQYF.

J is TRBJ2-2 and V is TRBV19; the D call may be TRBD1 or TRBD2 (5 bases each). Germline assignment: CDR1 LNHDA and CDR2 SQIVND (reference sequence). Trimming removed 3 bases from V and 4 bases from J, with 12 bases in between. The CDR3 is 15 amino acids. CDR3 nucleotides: TGTGCCAGTAGTATTACGGGACGGACCACCGGGGAGCTGTTTTTT. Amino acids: CASSITGRTTGELFF.